These 26 T cell receptor beta chains were sequenced from one sample in a study of control samples from healthy donors and cancer patients. Assay: immunoSEQ multiplex PCR; the TCRdb copy retains only in-frame clones and omits some. The sample has 100,000 or so clones, roughly 80% seen once. What was sequenced was blood. All receptors derive from a woman aged 45-59 years in good health.

This clone was found a few times. The genes are TRBV1 and TRBJ1-2. TRBV1 is a documented pseudogene. The CDR3 has 16 amino acids. CDR3 protein: CTSSLGGRAHFYGYTF. DNA of the CDR3: TGCACCAGCAGCCTGGGGGGCAGGGCCCATTTCTATGGCTACACCTTC.

Many counts were recorded for this clone. The sample contains more than one DNA sequence encoding this CDR3. V and J are TRBV19 and TRBJ2-7, with no clear D. Trimming took 6 bases from V and 2 from J, leaving 11 bases between them. The CDR3 extends over 13 amino acids. Germline CDR1 is LNHDA and CDR2 is SQIVND (reference sequence). The CDR3 region has the DNA TGTGCCAGTAGCAATTTGGGAACCTACGAGCAGTACTTC. Translation: CASSNLGTYEQYF.

In DNA form, the CDR3 reads TGTGCCAGCAGTTTCCGGCGGGGTATCTACAATGAGCAGTTCTTC. Its translation: CASSFRRGIYNEQFF. The gene calls are TRBV28 and TRBJ2-1; a possible D gene is TRBD2 (6 bases). Germline loops: CDR1 MDHEN, CDR2 SYDVKM. Trimming pared 3 bases from V and 3 bases from J, leaving 12 bases between. There are 15 residues in the CDR3.

V gene TRBV29-1 combines with J gene TRBJ1-1, with TRBD1 as a possible D gene (6 bases). The CDR3 totals 13 residues. Germline CDR1 reads SQVTM; CDR2 reads ANQGSEA. Trimming shortened V by 5 bases and J by 4 bases, and 14 bases separated the two germline ends. CDR3 sequence reads: CSVQNRVVTEAFF. CDR3 nucleotides: TGCAGCGTTCAAAACAGGGTGGTCACTGAAGCTTTCTTT.

This clone was found once. J is TRBJ1-1 and V is TRBV5-6; a possible D gene is TRBD1 (6 bases). The V end was cut by 6 bases, the J end by 0 bases, with 18 bases between. The CDR3 length is 16 residues. The germline V gene has CDR1 SGHDT and CDR2 YYEEEE. The CDR3 region is CASNFGKDSLNTEAFF. The CDR3 region has the DNA TGTGCCAGCAACTTCGGGAAGGACAGCCTGAACACTGAAGCTTTCTTT.

The V and J genes are TRBV10-3 and TRBJ1-3, with 11 nucleotides matching TRBD1. The CDR3 has 15 amino acids. Germline V lookup: CDR1 ENHRY, CDR2 SYGVKD. Germline trimming cut 4 bases from V and 2 bases from J; bases unmatched to any gene: 1. The chain's CDR3 is CAISADRGPGNTIYF. The CDR3 nucleotides are TGTGCCATCAGTGCGGACAGGGGGCCTGGAAACACCATATATTTT.

The chain couples TRBV4-3 to TRBJ2-2; 7 nucleotides align to TRBD2. The J segment lost 6 bases and the V segment lost 8 bases, leaving 12 bases of the junction unmatched. Germline V gene sequence: CDR1 LGHNA, CDR2 YSLEER. The CDR3 is 15 residues long. The CDR3: CASGRGGLGSGELFF. The CDR3 DNA reads TGCGCCAGCGGAAGAGGCGGACTAGGGTCCGGGGAGCTGTTTTTT.

CDR3: CASTKGTGVPEQFF. The CDR3 DNA reads as TGTGCCAGCACCAAAGGGACAGGGGTGCCTGAGCAGTTCTTC. The chain links TRBV2 to TRBJ2-1; 10 bases align to TRBD1. This CDR3 has 14 residues. Germline V gene lookup returns CDR1 SNHLY and CDR2 FYNNEI. Germline trimming cut 7 bases from V and 9 bases from J; bases unmatched to any gene: 9.

In the case of this clone: Compared with germline, one end of the junction differs, possibly owing to a read error. This chain connects TRBV12-3 or TRBV12-4 to TRBJ2-5; 8 bases fit TRBD1. The CDR3 is made up of 13 amino acids. The CDR3 here is CVSRPTGAETQYF. Written as DNA, the CDR3 is TGTGTCAGCAGACCGACAGGGGCAGAGACCCAGTACTTC.

The J gene is TRBJ1-3, the V gene TRBV24-1, with D possibly TRBD1 on 6 matching bases. The CDR3 sequence is 14 residues long. Germline V gives CDR1 KGHDR, CDR2 SFDVKD. Trimming took off 6 bases at V and 4 bases at J, with 12 bases between the two ends. As DNA, the CDR3 is TGTGCCACCAGTATCGGGGGCGAAGGAAACACCATATATTTT. Protein: CATSIGGEGNTIYF.

The chain recombines TRBV18 with TRBJ1-1, with D perhaps TRBD1 (5 bases). The CDR3 runs 14 residues. Trimming removed 5 bases at V and 1 base at J, with 11 bases between. The V gene's germline CDR1 is KGHSH and CDR2 LQKENI. CDR3 residues: CASSYGQTNTEAFF. CDR3 nucleotides: TGTGCCAGCTCATACGGACAAACGAACACTGAAGCTTTCTTT.

The chain combines TRBV6-5 with TRBJ1-6, with 7 bases identical to TRBD1. The V gene's germline CDR1 is MNHEY and CDR2 SVGAGI. J gave up 13 bases and V 5 bases, and 8 bases lay outside the gene matches. This CDR3 region has 13 residues. The DNA for the CDR3 is TGTGCCAGCAGTAAGGAGGGGGCACGTCCCCTCCACTTT. Its translation is CASSKEGARPLHF.

The CDR3: CASSGTGSVALHF. The CDR3 bases are TGTGCCAGCAGCGGAACAGGGAGTGTAGCCCTCCACTTT. The chain has TRBV5-4 and TRBJ1-6, with D tentatively TRBD1 (6 bases). This CDR3 comprises 13 residues. The germline CDR1 and CDR2 sequences are SGHNT and YYREEE (reference sequence). V lost 4 bases, J lost 14 bases, and 16 bases lay in between.

This chain uses TRBV3-1 (or the pseudogene TRBV3-2) with TRBJ2-1; no clear D gene. Trimming took off 4 bases at V and 7 bases at J, with 8 bases between the two ends. The CDR3 length is 12 residues. The V gene's germline CDR1 is LGHDT and CDR2 YNNKEL (reference sequence). For the CDR3, the DNA is TGTGCCAGCAGCCCCGCTATTAATGAGCAGTTCTTC. Residues: CASSPAINEQFF.

In DNA form, the CDR3 reads TGCGCCAGCAGCTTTGGACAGGGCGCAACTAATGAAAAACTGTTTTTT. Its protein is CASSFGQGATNEKLFF. V is TRBV5-1 and J is TRBJ1-4, with 8 bases that match TRBD1. Germline CDR1 is SGHRS and CDR2 is YFSETQ. The CDR3 is 16 amino acids. The ends lost 2 bases at V and 0 bases at J; junction bases unmatched: 3.

The genes are TRBV5-8 and TRBJ2-4, with 12 bases aligning to TRBD2. CDR1 and CDR2 (germline): SGHTS, YDEGEE. After removal of 4 bases from V and 9 bases from J, the junction contained 8 bases not matched to a gene. CDR3 length: 15 amino acids. The CDR3 region is CASSPGLAGIGIQYF. In nucleotides, the CDR3 is TGTGCCAGCAGCCCCGGACTAGCGGGGATTGGCATTCAGTACTTC.

This chain uses TRBV4-2 with TRBJ1-2; no clear D. Germline V gene lookup returns CDR1 LGHNA and CDR2 YNFKEQ. V lost 0 bases to trimming and J lost 0 bases, with 11 bases between them. The CDR3 covers 16 residues. CDR3 protein: CASSQEPRVTNYGYTF. In DNA, the CDR3 is TGTGCCAGCAGCCAAGAACCCAGAGTCACTAACTATGGCTACACCTTC.

V usage is TRBV19 and J usage is TRBJ1-2; D call uncertain. CDR1 and CDR2 from the germline V gene are LNHDA and SQIVND (reference sequence). V gave up 3 bases and J gave up 2 bases, with 22 bases separating them. The CDR3 contains 18 residues. CDR3 amino acids: CASSIPSVTPRANYGYTF. DNA of the CDR3: TGTGCCAGTAGTATTCCTAGCGTCACCCCTAGAGCGAACTATGGCTACACCTTC.

The genes are TRBV15 and TRBJ1-5, with D uncertain. Germline CDR1 is LNHNV and CDR2 is YYDKDF (reference sequence). This CDR3 is 15 amino acids long. Trimming took 5 bases from V and 0 from J, leaving 11 bases between them. CDR3 residues: CATSDELYSNQPQHF. The CDR3 bases are TGTGCCACCAGCGATGAGCTTTATAGCAATCAGCCCCAGCATTTT.

The chain uses TRBV15 and TRBJ2-1; TRBD1 matches at 10 bases. This CDR3 has 14 amino acids. V shed 1 base and J 14 bases; nucleotides not matched to a gene: 8. Germline V CDR1 and CDR2: LNHNV, YYDKDF (reference sequence). The CDR3 here is CATSRARQGAAEFF. The CDR3 coding sequence is TGTGCCACCAGCAGAGCCAGACAGGGGGCTGCGGAGTTCTTC.

V and J are TRBV28 and TRBJ1-5; D unresolved. The CDR3 spans 15 residues. With 0 bases removed from V and 4 bases from J, the gap between germline ends came to 10 bases. Germline V CDR1 and CDR2: MDHEN, SYDVKM. CDR3 in DNA: TGTGCCAGCAGTTTATGGGGTTCGGCAAATCAGCCCCAGCATTTT. This codes for CASSLWGSANQPQHF.

The chain recombines TRBV7-8 with TRBJ2-2; D may be TRBD1 (5 bases). Germline CDR1 is SGHVS and CDR2 is FQNEAQ. Trimming shortened V by 5 bases and J by 6 bases, and 16 bases separated the two germline ends. The CDR3 contains 15 residues. The CDR3 nucleotides read TGTGCCAGCAGCGGACGGACATATATATCCGGGGAGCTGTTTTTT. Protein: CASSGRTYISGELFF.

V usage is TRBV5-1 and J usage is TRBJ1-1, with no clear D. This CDR3 comprises 13 residues. Germline V gene sequence: CDR1 SGHRS, CDR2 YFSETQ. V shed 4 bases and J shed 0 bases, with 7 bases lying between them. CDR3 sequence reads: CASSGDLNTEAFF. CDR3 sequence (DNA): TGCGCCAGCAGCGGGGATTTGAACACTGAAGCTTTCTTT.

The rearrangement uses TRBV24-1 and TRBJ2-1, with D perhaps matching TRBD1 or TRBD2 (6 bases each). CDR1 KGHDR and CDR2 SFDVKD come from the germline V gene. This CDR3 region has 16 residues. V was cut by 0 bases and J by 6 bases, with 14 bases left in between. CDR3 sequence reads: CATSDLQFGGGNEQFF. CDR3 DNA sequence: TGTGCCACCAGTGATTTGCAATTTGGAGGGGGCAATGAGCAGTTCTTC.

The V gene is TRBV6-6, the J gene TRBJ1-6; weak D call: TRBD1 (6 bases). The CDR3 length is 15 residues. CDR1 and CDR2 from the germline V gene are MNHNY and SVGAGI (reference sequence). Trimming left V 6 bases short and J 9 bases short, with 18 bases between. CDR3: CASSEKGGSGSPLHF. The CDR3 bases are TGTGCCAGCAGCGAGAAGGGGGGTTCTGGTTCACCCCTCCACTTT.

This clone is a singleton in its sample. V usage is TRBV10-3 and J usage is TRBJ2-7; 7 nucleotides align to TRBD1. The ends lost 2 bases at V and 4 bases at J; junction bases unmatched: 14. This CDR3 has 17 amino acids. Germline lookup yields CDR1 ENHRY and CDR2 SYGVKD. CDR3 in DNA: TGTGCCATCAGTGAGGGATCCGACAGGGCCCCACTGTACGAGCAGTACTTC. The encoded protein is CAISEGSDRAPLYEQYF.